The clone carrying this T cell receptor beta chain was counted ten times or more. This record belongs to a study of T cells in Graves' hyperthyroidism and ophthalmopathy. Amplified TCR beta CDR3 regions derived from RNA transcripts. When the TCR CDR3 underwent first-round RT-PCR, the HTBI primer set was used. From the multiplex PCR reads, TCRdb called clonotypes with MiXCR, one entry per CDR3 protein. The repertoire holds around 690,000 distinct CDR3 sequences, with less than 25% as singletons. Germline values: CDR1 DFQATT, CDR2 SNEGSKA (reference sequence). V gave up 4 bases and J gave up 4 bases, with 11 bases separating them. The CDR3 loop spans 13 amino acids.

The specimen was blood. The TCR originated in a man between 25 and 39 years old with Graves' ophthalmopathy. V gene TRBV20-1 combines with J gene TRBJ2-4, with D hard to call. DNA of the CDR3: TGCAGTGCTAAAGGCGTAGGGAAAAACATTCAGTACTTC. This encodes CSAKGVGKNIQYF.